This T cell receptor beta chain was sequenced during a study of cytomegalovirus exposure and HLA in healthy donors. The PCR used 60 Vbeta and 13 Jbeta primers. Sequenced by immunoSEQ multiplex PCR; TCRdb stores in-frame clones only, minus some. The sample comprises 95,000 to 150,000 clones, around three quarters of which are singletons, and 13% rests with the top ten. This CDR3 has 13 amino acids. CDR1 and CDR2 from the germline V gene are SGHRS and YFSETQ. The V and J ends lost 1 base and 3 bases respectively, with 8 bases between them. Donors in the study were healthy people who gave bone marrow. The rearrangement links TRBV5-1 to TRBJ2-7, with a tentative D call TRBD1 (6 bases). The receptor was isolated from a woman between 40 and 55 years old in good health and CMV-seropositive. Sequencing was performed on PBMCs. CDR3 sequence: CASSLTGNYEQYF. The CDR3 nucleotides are TGCGCCAGCAGCTTGACAGGGAACTACGAGCAGTACTTC.